The source of this T cell receptor beta chain is a study of cytomegalovirus exposure and HLA in healthy donors. On this clone: As yet, its antigen is unknown.

Study-level findings and limits: A later analysis found that most CMV-associated TCR beta chains appeared HLA-restricted. Later on, an analysis showed TCR association rates differing by HLA locus, with DRB1 the most and HLA-C the fewest. With later analysis, a missense DCLRE1C variant became linked to TCR beta V- and J-gene trimming.

PCR amplification relied on 60 Vbeta primers (plus 13 Jbeta primers). Sequenced by immunoSEQ multiplex PCR; TCRdb stores in-frame clones only, minus some. The table records 100,000 to 150,000 clones, roughly 8.3% of them present only once. The V gene's germline CDR1 is SNHLY and CDR2 FYNNEI. The V gene lost 1 base and the J gene lost 5 bases, with 11 bases spanning the gap. CDR3 size: 14 residues. The receptor was isolated from a man aged 40-49 years in good health and CMV-seronegative. Specimen: PBMCs. This chain connects TRBV2 to TRBJ1-1; D remains ambiguous. CDR3 DNA: TGTGCCAGCAGTGAAGTAGCGGGTTCGACTGAAGCTTTCTTT. Amino acids: CASSEVAGSTEAFF.